The present T cell receptor (beta chain) was sequenced within a study of beta chain features in type 1 diabetes. Study-wide findings and caveats: Researchers could not determine here whether HLA type influences TCRB rearrangement.

There was one heparinised blood draw per donor, averaging roughly 110 mL. Reverse transcription of all isolated RNA meant that expressed TCRB transcripts were sequenced. Sequencing used immunoSEQ multiplex PCR; TCRdb keeps in-frame clones, though not all of them. The repertoire holds fewer than 250,000 clones, about 14% seen once, with approximately 0.024% in the top ten. The CDR3 runs to 15 residues. Between the trimmed V and J ends, which lost 0 bases and 4 bases, there was a span of 14 bases. The germline V gene encodes CDR1 SGDLS and CDR2 YYNGEE. Of note for this clone: Its antigen remains unknown.

Source material: naive CD4+ T cells from blood. The TCR sequence derives from a woman aged 40 to 50 in good health. The chain carries TRBV9 and TRBJ2-7, with D possibly matching TRBD2 (5 bases). This CDR3 is CASSVGGFGEYEQYF. The CDR3 DNA reads TGTGCCAGCAGCGTAGGGGGTTTCGGGGAGTACGAGCAGTACTTC. The variable domain in full, completed from reference TRBV9 and TRBJ2-7, reads DSGVTQTPKHLITATGQRVTLRCSPRSGDLSVYWYQQSLDQGLQFLIQYYNGEERAKGNILERFSAQQFPDLHSELNLSSLELGDSALYFCASSVGGFGEYEQYFGPGTRLTVT.